These 13 T cell receptor beta chains were all obtained from the same sample, sequenced in a study of T-cell memory formation after mild COVID-19. TCRdb redid the calling of the 5' RACE reads with MiXCR, one entry per CDR3 protein. The sample lists 100,000 to 150,000 distinct CDR3 sequences; over 15% were seen once. Sequenced material: PBMCs or a T cell subset sorted from them (not recorded which). Source of these receptors: a man in his late teens or twenties who had mild COVID-19 (a few samples of this study predate the infection). Cell type and time point are not known.

A few counts support this clonotype. The V and J genes are TRBV20-1 and TRBJ2-1; D not resolved. Between the trimmed V and J ends, which lost 0 bases and 7 bases, there was a span of 10 bases. CDR3 length equals 13 residues. From germline, CDR1 is DFQATT and CDR2 SNEGSKA (reference sequence). This CDR3 reads CSARDLAGNEQFF. The CDR3, as DNA: TGCAGTGCTAGAGATTTGGCAGGAAATGAGCAGTTCTTC.

Only a few counts were recorded for this clonotype. CDR3 bases: TGTGCCAGCTCACCGGGGCCGAATCAGCCCCAGCATTTT. This translates into CASSPGPNQPQHF. The rearrangement uses TRBV18 and TRBJ1-5; possible D gene TRBD1, 5 bases. V dropped 3 bases and J dropped 4 bases, with 7 bases sitting between them. Germline assignment: CDR1 KGHSH and CDR2 LQKENI. The CDR3 length is 13 residues.

This clonotype was counted a few times. J is TRBJ2-3 and V is TRBV4-2; TRBD1 might be the D (7 bases). Trimming stripped 6 bases from V and 0 bases from J, with 16 bases between. Germline CDR1 reads LGHNA; CDR2 reads YNFKEQ. The CDR3 is 16 residues long. The CDR3 reads CASRRQGGTSTDTQYF. The CDR3 region has the DNA TGTGCCAGCAGAAGGCAGGGGGGAACTAGCACAGATACGCAGTATTTT.

This clonotype turned up a few times. This chain uses TRBV6-6 with TRBJ2-7; maybe TRBD2 (6 bases). The CDR3 covers 16 residues. Germline loops: CDR1 MNHNY, CDR2 SVGAGI (reference sequence). The ends were cut back, 0 bases at V and 3 bases at J, with 15 bases in the middle. The CDR3 DNA follows: TGTGCCAGCAGTTACTCGGGGGGACGGATAAACTACGAGCAGTACTTC. Translated, it gives CASSYSGGRINYEQYF.

This clonotype was recorded once. The chain recombines TRBV4-1 with TRBJ2-1; a possible D gene is TRBD2 (6 bases). This CDR3 is built from 17 residues. Germline CDR1 is MGHRA and CDR2 is YSYEKL. V lost 1 base, J lost 7 bases, and 20 bases lay in between. CDR3 amino acids: CASSQGLARGMKNEQFF. Written as DNA, the CDR3 is TGCGCCAGCAGCCAAGGCCTGGCGCGGGGAATGAAAAATGAGCAGTTCTTC.

This clonotype has a count of ten or more. The chain links TRBV29-1 to TRBJ1-1; D is uncertain. V gave up 5 bases and J gave up 2 bases, with 18 bases separating them. Germline-derived CDR1 and CDR2 are SQVTM and ANQGSEA. This CDR3 comprises 15 residues. CDR3: CSVHPPGPINTEAFF. The CDR3 nucleotides read TGCAGCGTTCATCCCCCCGGACCGATAAACACTGAAGCTTTCTTT. The entire variable domain, with the rest obtained from reference TRBV29-1 and TRBJ1-1, is as follows: SAVISQKPSRDICQRGTSLTIQCQVDSQVTMMFWYRQQPGQSLTLIATANQGSEATYESGFVIDKFPISRPNLTFSTLTVSNMSPEDSSIYLCSVHPPGPINTEAFFGQGTRLTVV.

This chain joins TRBV19 and TRBJ2-6; 9 nucleotides match TRBD1. CDR1 is LNHDA, CDR2 SQIVND, per germline (reference sequence). Trimming cost V 3 bases and J 0 bases; bases outside gene matches: 3. The CDR3 loop spans 17 amino acids. Here the CDR3 DNA reads TGTGCCAGTAGTATGGGACAGGGAGACTCTGGGGCCAACGTCCTGACTTTC. It specifies CASSMGQGDSGANVLTF. The complete variable domain, with remaining parts taken from reference TRBV19 and TRBJ2-6, reads DGGITQSPKYLFRKEGQNVTLSCEQNLNHDAMYWYRQDPGQGLRLIYYSQIVNDFQKGDIAEGYSVSREKKESFPLTVTSAQKNPTAFYLCASSMGQGDSGANVLTFGAGSRLTVL.

This CDR3 reads CASSLEKVLTGANVLTF. CDR3 coding DNA: TGTGCCAGCAGCTTAGAAAAGGTTTTAACTGGGGCCAACGTCCTGACTTTC. The chain employs TRBV7-6 and TRBJ2-6; D call uncertain. V lost 1 base to trimming and J lost 2 bases, with 12 bases between them. There are 17 residues in the CDR3. The V gene's germline CDR1 is SGHVS and CDR2 FNYEAQ.

V usage is TRBV5-1 and J usage is TRBJ1-4; D is unclear. The CDR3 extends over 15 amino acids. From germline, CDR1 is SGHRS and CDR2 YFSETQ. The V gene lost 3 bases and the J gene lost 6 bases, with 15 bases spanning the gap. The CDR3 region is CASSYGRGVDEKLFF. The CDR3 region has the DNA TGCGCCAGCAGCTATGGCCGGGGAGTCGATGAAAAACTGTTTTTT. The full variable domain, its missing parts supplied by reference TRBV5-1 and TRBJ1-4, is KAGVTQTPRYLIKTRGQQVTLSCSPISGHRSVSWYQQTPGQGLQFLFEYFSETQRNKGNFPGRFSGRQFSNSRSEMNVSTLELGDSALYLCASSYGRGVDEKLFFGSGTQLSVL.

This clonotype showed up just a few times. The V gene is TRBV20-1, the J gene TRBJ2-3; D unresolved. Trimming stripped 3 bases from V and 0 bases from J, with 13 bases between. Germline loops: CDR1 DFQATT, CDR2 SNEGSKA (reference sequence). The CDR3 contains 15 residues. CDR3 residues: CSAREPTTSTDTQYF. CDR3 DNA: TGCAGTGCTAGGGAACCGACAACCAGCACAGATACGCAGTATTTT.

This clonotype was found a few times. The V gene is TRBV7-2, the J gene TRBJ1-5; maybe TRBD1 (6 bases). Trimming pared 0 bases from V and 4 bases from J, leaving 16 bases between. The CDR3 sequence is 17 residues long. Germline CDR1 SGHTA, CDR2 FQGNSA. CDR3 protein: CASSLAPLRGFNQPQHF. CDR3 bases: TGTGCCAGCAGCTTAGCCCCCCTCAGGGGATTTAATCAGCCCCAGCATTTT.

The table lists this clonotype with a few counts. V gene TRBV4-1 combines with J gene TRBJ2-4, with 8 bases lining up with TRBD1. CDR3 length: 18 amino acids. The V gene's germline CDR1 is MGHRA and CDR2 YSYEKL. V was pared by 1 base and J by 1 base, with 9 bases of the junction left unmatched. As DNA, the CDR3 is TGCGCCAGCAGCCAAGGTTTTCAGGGGGCAAAGGCCAAAAACATTCAGTACTTC. It specifies CASSQGFQGAKAKNIQYF.

Ten or more counts support this clonotype. The chain joins TRBV11-2 to TRBJ2-7; TRBD2 matches at 8 bases. The germline V gene has CDR1 SGHAT and CDR2 FQNNGV. The CDR3 length is 15 residues. V shed 3 bases and J 2 bases; nucleotides not matched to a gene: 6. The CDR3 bases are TGTGCCAGCAGCTTGGGGCGGGGGGCCACCTACGAGCAGTACTTC. It is translated as CASSLGRGATYEQYF.